This TCR beta chain was captured by sequencing in a study of graft-versus-host responses after intestinal transplantation. The repertoire was sequenced with immunoSEQ multiplex PCR; TCRdb's copy has only in-frame clones and lacks some. The table includes about 19,000 clones, 86% detected once. The J segment lost 5 bases and the V segment lost 3 bases, leaving 13 bases of the junction unmatched. Germline loops: CDR1 MDHEN, CDR2 SYDVKM. This CDR3 is built from 17 residues. This sample comprised bone marrow, obtained around 120 days after transplant. The receptor's source is a human patient who received an intestinal transplant, so some T cells may come from the graft donor. The gene calls are TRBV28 and TRBJ2-1; 7 nucleotides align to TRBD1. The chain's CDR3 is CASSLWGDRADHNEQFF. Written as DNA, the CDR3 is TGTGCCAGCAGTTTGTGGGGAGACAGGGCGGACCACAATGAGCAGTTCTTC.